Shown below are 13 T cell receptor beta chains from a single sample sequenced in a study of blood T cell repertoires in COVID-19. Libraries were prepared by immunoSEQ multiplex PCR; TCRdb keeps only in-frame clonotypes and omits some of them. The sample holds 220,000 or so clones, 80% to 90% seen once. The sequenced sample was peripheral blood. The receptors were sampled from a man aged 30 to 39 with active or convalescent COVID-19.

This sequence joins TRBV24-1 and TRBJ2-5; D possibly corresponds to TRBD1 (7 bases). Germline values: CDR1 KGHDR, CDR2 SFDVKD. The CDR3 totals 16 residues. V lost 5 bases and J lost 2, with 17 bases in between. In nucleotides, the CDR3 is TGTGCCACCAGTGGCTCGCAGGGGGGTGGGCAAGAGACCCAGTACTTC. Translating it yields CATSGSQGGGQETQYF.

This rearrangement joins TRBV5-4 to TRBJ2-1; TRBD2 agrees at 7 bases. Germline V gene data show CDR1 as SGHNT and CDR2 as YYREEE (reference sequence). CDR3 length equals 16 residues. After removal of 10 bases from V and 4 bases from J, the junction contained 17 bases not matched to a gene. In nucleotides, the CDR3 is TGTGCCCCCCCCATCGGGGGGAATCGAGGATACAATGAGCAGTTCTTC. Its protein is CAPPIGGNRGYNEQFF.

The CDR3 reads CASKLAGVAGELFF. The CDR3 DNA reads TGTGCCAGCAAACTAGCGGGAGTGGCCGGGGAGCTGTTTTTT. J is TRBJ2-2 and V is TRBV6-6; the match to TRBD2 covers 11 bases. This CDR3 has 14 amino acids. The V and J ends lost 7 bases and 6 bases, in that order; junction bases with no gene match: 4. The V gene's germline CDR1 is MNHNY and CDR2 SVGAGI (reference sequence).

The CDR3 is CASSWTGISDTQYF. DNA for the CDR3: TGCGCCAGCAGCTGGACAGGGATTTCAGATACGCAGTATTTT. The chain recombines TRBV5-1 with TRBJ2-3; 8 positions agree with TRBD1. From germline, CDR1 is SGHRS and CDR2 YFSETQ. The CDR3 contains 14 residues. Trimming at V came to 3 bases and at J to 4 bases, leaving 4 bases not matched to a gene.

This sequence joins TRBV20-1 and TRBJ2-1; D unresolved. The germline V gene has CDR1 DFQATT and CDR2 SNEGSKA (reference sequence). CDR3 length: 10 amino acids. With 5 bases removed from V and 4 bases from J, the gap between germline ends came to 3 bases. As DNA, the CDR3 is TGCAGTGCTCCATACAATGAGCAGTTCTTC. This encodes CSAPYNEQFF.

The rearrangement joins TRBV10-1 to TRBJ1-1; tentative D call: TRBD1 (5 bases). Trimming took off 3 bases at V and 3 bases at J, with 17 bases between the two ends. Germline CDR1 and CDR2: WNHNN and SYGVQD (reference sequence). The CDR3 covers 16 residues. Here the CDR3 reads CASSDRDGGIYTEAFF. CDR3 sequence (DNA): TGCGCCAGCAGTGACCGCGACGGGGGAATCTACACTGAAGCTTTCTTT.

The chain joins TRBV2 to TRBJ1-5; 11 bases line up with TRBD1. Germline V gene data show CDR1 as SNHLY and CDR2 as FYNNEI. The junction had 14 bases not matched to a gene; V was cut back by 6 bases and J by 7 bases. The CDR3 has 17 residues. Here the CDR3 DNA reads TGTGCCAGCAGCCCGAATGGGGGACAGGGGGGGAAGCAGCCCCAGCATTTT. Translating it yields CASSPNGGQGGKQPQHF.

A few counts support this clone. The CDR3 nucleotides read TGCGCCAGCAGCCGGGAGAATTTCGACGAGCAGTACTTC. It encodes CASSRENFDEQYF. The rearrangement uses TRBV4-1 and TRBJ2-7; tentative D call: TRBD2 (5 bases). V was clipped by 4 bases and J by 5 bases, with 12 bases between them. CDR3 length: 13 amino acids. Germline-derived CDR1 and CDR2 are MGHRA and YSYEKL.

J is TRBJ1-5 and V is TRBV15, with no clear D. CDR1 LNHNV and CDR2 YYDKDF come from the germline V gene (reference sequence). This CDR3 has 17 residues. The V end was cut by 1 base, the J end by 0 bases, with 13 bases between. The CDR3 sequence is CATSRGLLSGSNQPQHF. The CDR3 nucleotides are TGTGCCACCAGCAGAGGATTACTTTCGGGTAGCAATCAGCCCCAGCATTTT.

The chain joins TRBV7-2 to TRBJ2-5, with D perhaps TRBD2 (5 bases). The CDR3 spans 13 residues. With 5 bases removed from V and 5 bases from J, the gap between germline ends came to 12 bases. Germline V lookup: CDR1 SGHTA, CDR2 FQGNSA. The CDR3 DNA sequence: TGTGCCAGCAGCCGAGGGAGCTTCGAGACCCAGTACTTC. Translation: CASSRGSFETQYF.

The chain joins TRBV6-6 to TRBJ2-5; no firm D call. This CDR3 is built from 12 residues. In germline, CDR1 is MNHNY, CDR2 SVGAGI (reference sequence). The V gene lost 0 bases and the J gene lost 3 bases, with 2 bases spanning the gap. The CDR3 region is CASSYSEETQYF. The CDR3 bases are TGTGCCAGCAGTTACTCCGAAGAGACCCAGTACTTC.

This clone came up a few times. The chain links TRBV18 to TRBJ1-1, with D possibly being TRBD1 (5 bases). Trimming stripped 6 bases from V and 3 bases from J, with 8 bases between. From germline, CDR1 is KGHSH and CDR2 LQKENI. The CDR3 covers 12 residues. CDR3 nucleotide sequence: TGTGCCAGCTCCCCGACAGACACTGAAGCTTTCTTT. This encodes CASSPTDTEAFF.

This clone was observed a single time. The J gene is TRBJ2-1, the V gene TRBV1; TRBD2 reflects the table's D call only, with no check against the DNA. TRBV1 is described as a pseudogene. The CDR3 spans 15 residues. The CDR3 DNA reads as TGCACCATCGCCCAAGGGGACTACATTTACAATGAGCAGTTCTTC. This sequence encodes CTIAQGDYIYNEQFF.